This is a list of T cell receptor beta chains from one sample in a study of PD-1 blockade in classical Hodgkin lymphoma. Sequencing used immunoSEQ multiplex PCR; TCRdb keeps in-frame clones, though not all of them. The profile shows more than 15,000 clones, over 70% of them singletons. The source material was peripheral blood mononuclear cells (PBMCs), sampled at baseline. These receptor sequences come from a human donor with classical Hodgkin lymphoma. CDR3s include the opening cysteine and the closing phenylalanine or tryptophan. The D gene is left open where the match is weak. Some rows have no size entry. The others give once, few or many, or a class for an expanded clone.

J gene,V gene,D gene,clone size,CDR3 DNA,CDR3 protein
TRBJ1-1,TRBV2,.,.,TGTGCCAGCAGTGAAGTGGGACAAGGCATTTTACAGGCTTTCTTT,CASSEVGQGILQAFF
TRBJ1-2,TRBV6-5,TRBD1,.,TGTGCCAGCAGACCCCCGACAGGGAACTATGGCTACACCTTC,CASRPPTGNYGYTF
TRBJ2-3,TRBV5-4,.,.,TGTGCCAGCAGCTTAAAGGGTGCGACAGATACGCAGTATTTT,CASSLKGATDTQYF
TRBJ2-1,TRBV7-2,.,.,TGTGCCAGCAGCTTAGATTTTCCAGGGTCCAGCTCCTACAATGAGCAGTTCTTC,CASSLDFPGSSSYNEQFF
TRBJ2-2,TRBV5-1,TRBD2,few,TGCGCCAGCAGCCCAGATACTAGCGGGAGTCCGGTCGGGGAGCTGTTTTTT,CASSPDTSGSPVGELFF
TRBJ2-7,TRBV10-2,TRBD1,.,TGCGCCAGCAGTACAGGGGCATACGAGCAGTACTTC,CASSTGAYEQYF
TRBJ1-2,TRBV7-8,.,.,TGTGCCAGCAGCCTTACTGGGGACGGTAACTATGGCTACACCTTC,CASSLTGDGNYGYTF
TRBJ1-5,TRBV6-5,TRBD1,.,TGTGCCAGCAGCTTACAAAAGGGGGCGAATCAGCCCCAGCATTTT,CASSLQKGANQPQHF
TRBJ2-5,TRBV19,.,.,TGTGCCAGTAGTATATCCTCGTCAGGGACCCAGTACTTC,CASSISSSGTQYF
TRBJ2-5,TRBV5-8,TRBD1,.,TGTGCCAGCAGCTCAGGACAGGGGCGGCAAGAGACCCAGTACTTC,CASSSGQGRQETQYF
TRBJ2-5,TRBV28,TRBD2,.,TGTGCCAGCAGTTCCAGACCCCTCCGGGGGGTACAAGAGACCCAGTACTTC,CASSSRPLRGVQETQYF
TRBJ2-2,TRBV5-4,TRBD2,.,TGTGCCAGCAGCTTGGGACTAGCGGGGGGGAACACCGGGGAGCTGTTTTTT,CASSLGLAGGNTGELFF
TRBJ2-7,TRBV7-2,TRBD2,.,TGTGCCAGCACCCCCCAAGCGGGACCGTACGAGCAGTACTTC,CASTPQAGPYEQYF
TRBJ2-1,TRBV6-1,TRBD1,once,TGTGCCAGCAGTGGGGGGGACAGGGCCGCCTCCTACAATGAGCAGTTCTTC,CASSGGDRAASYNEQFF
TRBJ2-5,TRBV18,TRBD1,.,TGTGCCAGCTCACCACTCAGGGGGCAAGAGACCCAGTACTTC,CASSPLRGQETQYF
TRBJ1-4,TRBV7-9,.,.,TGTGCCAGCAGTCCCACGCGGGCAACTAATGAAAAACTGTTTTTT,CASSPTRATNEKLFF
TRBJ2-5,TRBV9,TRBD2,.,TGTGCCAGCAGCGTAGCTCACGGGGGGCAAGAGACCCAGTACTTC,CASSVAHGGQETQYF
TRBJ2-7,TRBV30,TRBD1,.,TGTGCCTGGAGCCGGACAGGTACCTACGAGCAGTACTTC,CAWSRTGTYEQYF
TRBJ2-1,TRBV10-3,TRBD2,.,TGTGCCATCAGTGAGAGGGAACTAGCGGTCTTGGGCAATGAGCAGTTCTTC,CAISERELAVLGNEQFF
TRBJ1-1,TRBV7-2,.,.,TGTGCCAGCAGCTTGCAGGGTTACACTGAAGCTTTCTTT,CASSLQGYTEAFF
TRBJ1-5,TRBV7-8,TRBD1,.,TGTGCCAGCAGCTTATCTGGGACAGGGAGACAGCCCCAGCATTTT,CASSLSGTGRQPQHF
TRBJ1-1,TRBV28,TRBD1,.,TGTGCTCCTCTACAGGGGAGGAACACTGAAGCTTTCTTT,CAPLQGRNTEAFF
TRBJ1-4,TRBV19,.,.,TGTGCCACCTCGTTGGGAGAGGTGCGTAATGAAAAACTGTTTTTT,CATSLGEVRNEKLFF
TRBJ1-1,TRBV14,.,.,TGTGCCAGCAGCTTGTCAATGAACACTGAAGCTTTCTTT,CASSLSMNTEAFF
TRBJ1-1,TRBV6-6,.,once,TGTGCCAGCAGCTCTCGCGTGGGGAACACTGAAGCTTTCTTT,CASSSRVGNTEAFF
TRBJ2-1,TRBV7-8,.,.,TGTGCCAGCAGCCCCCGGGACTGGTCCTACAATGAGCAGTTCTTC,CASSPRDWSYNEQFF
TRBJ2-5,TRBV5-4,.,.,TGTGCCAGCAGCTTAATGTCGGCCCCCCAAGAGACCCAGTACTTC,CASSLMSAPQETQYF
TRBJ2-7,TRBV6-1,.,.,TGTGCCAGCAGTGAAGGTTCCTTCGGATTATACGAGCAGTACTTC,CASSEGSFGLYEQYF
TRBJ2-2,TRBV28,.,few,TGTGCCAGCAGTTGGACAGAACCTTCCACCGGGGAGCTGTTTTTT,CASSWTEPSTGELFF
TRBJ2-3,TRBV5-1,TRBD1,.,TGCGCCAGCAGGGCTTGGACAGGGAGTACAGATACGCAGTATTTT,CASRAWTGSTDTQYF
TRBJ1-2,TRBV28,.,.,TGTGCCAGCAGTTCCCTCGTGGCGGCGATCTATGGCTACACCTTC,CASSSLVAAIYGYTF
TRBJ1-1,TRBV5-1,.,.,TGCGCCAGCAGCTTGGCAGGCTGGGACACTGAAGCTTTCTTT,CASSLAGWDTEAFF
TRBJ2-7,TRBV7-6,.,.,TGTGCCAGCAGCCCCAATTATCGCGAGCAGTACTTT,CASSPNYREQYF
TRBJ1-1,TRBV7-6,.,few,TGTGCCAGCAGCTTAGGGGAGGGAGGTACTGAAGCTTTCTTT,CASSLGEGGTEAFF
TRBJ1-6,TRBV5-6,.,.,TGTGCCAGCAGCCGGACCTATAATTCACCCCTCCACTTT,CASSRTYNSPLHF
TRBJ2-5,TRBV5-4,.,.,TGTGCCAGCAGCCGGATCGCGGAGACCCAGTACTTC,CASSRIAETQYF
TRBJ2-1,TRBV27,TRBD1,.,TGTGCCAGCAGTTCCCCAGATAATCGCGGGACAGGTTTTAATGAGCAGTTCTTC,CASSSPDNRGTGFNEQFF
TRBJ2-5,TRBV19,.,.,TGTGCCAGTAGTATGGGTAACAGACAAGAGACCCAGTACTTC,CASSMGNRQETQYF
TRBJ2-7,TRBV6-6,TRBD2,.,TGTGCCAGCAGTCCCCTGGGACTAGCGGGAAACTACGAGCAGTACTTC,CASSPLGLAGNYEQYF
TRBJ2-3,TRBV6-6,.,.,TGTGCCAGCAGTTACCCCAAATTGGGGGGCACAGATACGCAGTATTTT,CASSYPKLGGTDTQYF
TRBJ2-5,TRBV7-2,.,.,TGTGCCAGCAGCTCAACCACCCTGGAGACCCAGTACTTC,CASSSTTLETQYF
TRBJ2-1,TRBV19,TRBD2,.,TGTGCCAGTAGTATAGCGACAGCGGGAGGGCCCCATGAGCAGTTCTTC,CASSIATAGGPHEQFF
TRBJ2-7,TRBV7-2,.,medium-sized,TGTGCCAGCAGCTTAGCGTTAGGTCACGAGCAGTACTTC,CASSLALGHEQYF
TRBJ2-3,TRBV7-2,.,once,TGTGCCAGCAGCTTAGTAGGCCGAGATACGCAGTATTTT,CASSLVGRDTQYF
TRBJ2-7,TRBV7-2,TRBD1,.,TGTGCCAGCAGCTTAGAGGGACAGGGAGCCTACGAGCAGTACTTC,CASSLEGQGAYEQYF
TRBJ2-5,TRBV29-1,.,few,TGCAGCGTTGGGGGCGTGGGGAGTGGGATCCAAGAGACCCAGTACTTC,CSVGGVGSGIQETQYF
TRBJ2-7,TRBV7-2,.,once,TGTGCCAGCAGCTTTTTCGCGGGGCAGGGCTACGAGCAGTACTTC,CASSFFAGQGYEQYF
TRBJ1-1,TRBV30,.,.,TGTGCCTGGAGTGTGAGAGGACACAAAAACACTGAAGCTTTCTTT,CAWSVRGHKNTEAFF
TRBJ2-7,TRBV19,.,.,TGTGCCAGTAGTATCGGCTACGAGCAGTACTTC,CASSIGYEQYF
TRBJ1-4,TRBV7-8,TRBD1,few,TGTGCCAGCAGCTCCCTGTTCCGGACAGGCTCCCTGTTTTTT,CASSSLFRTGSLFF